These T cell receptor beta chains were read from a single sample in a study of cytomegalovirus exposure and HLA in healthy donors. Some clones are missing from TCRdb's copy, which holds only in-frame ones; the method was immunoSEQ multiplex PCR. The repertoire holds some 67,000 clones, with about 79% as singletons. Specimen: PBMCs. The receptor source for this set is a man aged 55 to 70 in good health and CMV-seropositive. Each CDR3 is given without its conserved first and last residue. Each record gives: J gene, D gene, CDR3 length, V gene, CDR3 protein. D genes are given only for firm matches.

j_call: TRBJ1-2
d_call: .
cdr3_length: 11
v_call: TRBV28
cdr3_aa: ASSLQQNYGYT

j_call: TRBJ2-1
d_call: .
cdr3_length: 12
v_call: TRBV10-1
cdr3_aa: ASSGDRSRGEQF

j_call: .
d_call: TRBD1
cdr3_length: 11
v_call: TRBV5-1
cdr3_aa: ASSLQGAYEQY

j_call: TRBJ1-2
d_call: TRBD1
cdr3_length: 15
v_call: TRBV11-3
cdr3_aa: ASSLASYGQGNYGYT

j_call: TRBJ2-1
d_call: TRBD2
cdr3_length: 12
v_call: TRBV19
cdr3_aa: ASSWGGSYNEQF

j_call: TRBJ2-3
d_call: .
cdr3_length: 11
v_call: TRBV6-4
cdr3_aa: ASSDAGTDTQY

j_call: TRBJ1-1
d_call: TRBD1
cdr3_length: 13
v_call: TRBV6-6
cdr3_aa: ASSFSRTGDTEAF

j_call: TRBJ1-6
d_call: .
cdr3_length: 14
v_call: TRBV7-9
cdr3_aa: ASSLVPAGLNSPLH

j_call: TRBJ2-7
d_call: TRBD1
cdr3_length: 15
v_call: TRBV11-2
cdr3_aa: ASSLLSGGQGVYEQY

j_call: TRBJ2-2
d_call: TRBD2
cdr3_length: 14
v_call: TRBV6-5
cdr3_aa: ASSYTSGRASGELF

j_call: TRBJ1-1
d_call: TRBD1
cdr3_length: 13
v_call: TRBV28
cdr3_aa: ASSLTGTGNTEAF

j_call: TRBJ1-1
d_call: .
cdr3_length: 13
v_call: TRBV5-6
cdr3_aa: ASRGFAPGNTEAF

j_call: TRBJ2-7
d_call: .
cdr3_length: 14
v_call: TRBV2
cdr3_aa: ASSSSLGGGSYEQY

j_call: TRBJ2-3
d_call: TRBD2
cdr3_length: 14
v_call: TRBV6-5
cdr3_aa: ASSSRLAGVANTQY

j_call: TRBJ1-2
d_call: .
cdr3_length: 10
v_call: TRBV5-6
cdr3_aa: ASSLAQGRYT

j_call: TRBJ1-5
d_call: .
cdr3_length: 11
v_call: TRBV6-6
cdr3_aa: ASKPRDTQPQH

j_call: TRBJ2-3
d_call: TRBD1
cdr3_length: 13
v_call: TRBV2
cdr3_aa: ASRRDRGGADTQY

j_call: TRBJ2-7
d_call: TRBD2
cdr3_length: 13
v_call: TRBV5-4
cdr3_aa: ASSRGLAGEYEQY

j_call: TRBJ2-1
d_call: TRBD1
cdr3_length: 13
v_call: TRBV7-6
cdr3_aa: ASSSDRSSYNEQF

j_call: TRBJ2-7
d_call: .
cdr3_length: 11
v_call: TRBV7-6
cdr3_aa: ASSLGSAYEQY

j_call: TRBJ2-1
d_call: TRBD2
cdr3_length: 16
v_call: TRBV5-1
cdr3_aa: ASSLSAQAGGRNNEQF

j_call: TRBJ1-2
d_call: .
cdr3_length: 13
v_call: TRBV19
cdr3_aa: ASSINRGLNYGYT

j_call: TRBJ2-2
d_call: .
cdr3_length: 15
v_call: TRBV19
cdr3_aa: ASSIPPYDKNTGELF

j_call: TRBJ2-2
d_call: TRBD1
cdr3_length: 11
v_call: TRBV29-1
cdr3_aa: SVEYRGTGELF

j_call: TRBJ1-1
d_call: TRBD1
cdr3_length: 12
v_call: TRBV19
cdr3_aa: ASSWGQFDTEAF

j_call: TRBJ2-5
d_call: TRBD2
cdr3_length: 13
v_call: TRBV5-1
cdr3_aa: ASSLLAGGQETQY

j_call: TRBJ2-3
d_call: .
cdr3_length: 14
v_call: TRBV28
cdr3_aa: ASSFPGAGDTDTQY

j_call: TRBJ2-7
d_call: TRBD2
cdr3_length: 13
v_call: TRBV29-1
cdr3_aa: SVESASGGSYEQY

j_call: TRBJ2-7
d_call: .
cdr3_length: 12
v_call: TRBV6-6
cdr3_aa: ASSSPEGSYEQY

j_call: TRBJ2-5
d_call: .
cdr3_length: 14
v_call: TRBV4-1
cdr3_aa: ASSPSSNAVRETQY

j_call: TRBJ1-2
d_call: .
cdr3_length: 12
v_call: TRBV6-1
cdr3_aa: ASSEQAPNYGYT

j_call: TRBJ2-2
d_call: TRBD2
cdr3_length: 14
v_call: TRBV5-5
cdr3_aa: ASSSGLAGQIGELF

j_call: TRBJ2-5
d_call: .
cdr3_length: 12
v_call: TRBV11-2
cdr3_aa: ASTSGPYGRTQY

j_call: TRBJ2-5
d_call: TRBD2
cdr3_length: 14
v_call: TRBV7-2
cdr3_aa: ASSRQAGGLQETQY

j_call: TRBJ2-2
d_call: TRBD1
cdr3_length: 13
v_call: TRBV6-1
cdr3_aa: ASSEETGGTGELF

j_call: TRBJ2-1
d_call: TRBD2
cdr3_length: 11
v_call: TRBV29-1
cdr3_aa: SVAGSGSNEQF

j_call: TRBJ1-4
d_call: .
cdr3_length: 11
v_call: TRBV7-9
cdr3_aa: ASSLVAREKLF

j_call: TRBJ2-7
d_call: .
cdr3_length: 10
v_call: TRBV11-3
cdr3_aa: ASRTAGSEQY

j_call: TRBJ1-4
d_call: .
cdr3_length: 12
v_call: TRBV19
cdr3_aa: ASSILGGQGKLF

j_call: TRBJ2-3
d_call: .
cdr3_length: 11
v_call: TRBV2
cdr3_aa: ASRLTGADTQY

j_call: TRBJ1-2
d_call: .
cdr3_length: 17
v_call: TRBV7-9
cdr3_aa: ASSLGAGGAGAGNYGYT

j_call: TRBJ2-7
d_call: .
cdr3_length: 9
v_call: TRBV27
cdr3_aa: ASSAQDEQY

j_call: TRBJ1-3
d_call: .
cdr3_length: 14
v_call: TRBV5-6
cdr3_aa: ASSLFTGVSGNTIY

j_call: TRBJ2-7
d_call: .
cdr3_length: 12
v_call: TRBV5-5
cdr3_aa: ASSLGPGNYEQY